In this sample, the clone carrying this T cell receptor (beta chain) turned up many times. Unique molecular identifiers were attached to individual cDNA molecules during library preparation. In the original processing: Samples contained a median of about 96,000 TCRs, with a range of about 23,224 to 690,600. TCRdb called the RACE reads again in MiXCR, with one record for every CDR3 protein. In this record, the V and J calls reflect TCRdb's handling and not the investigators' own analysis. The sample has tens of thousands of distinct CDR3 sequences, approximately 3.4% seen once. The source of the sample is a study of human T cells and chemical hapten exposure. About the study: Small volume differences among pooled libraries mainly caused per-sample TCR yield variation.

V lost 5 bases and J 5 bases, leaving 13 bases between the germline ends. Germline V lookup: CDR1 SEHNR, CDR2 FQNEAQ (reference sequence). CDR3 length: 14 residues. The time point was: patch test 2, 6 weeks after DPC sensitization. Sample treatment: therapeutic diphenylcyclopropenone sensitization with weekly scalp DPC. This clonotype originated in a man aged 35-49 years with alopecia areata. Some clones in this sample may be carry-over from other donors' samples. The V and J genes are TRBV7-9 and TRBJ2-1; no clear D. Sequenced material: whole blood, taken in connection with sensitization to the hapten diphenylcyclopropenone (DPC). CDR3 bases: TGTGCCAGCAGCACCTCTATAGTACACAATGAGCAGTTCTTC. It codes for CASSTSIVHNEQFF.